This T cell receptor beta chain was identified during a study of blood T cell repertoires in COVID-19. Across the whole study: Researchers got acute and convalescent COVID-19 samples from the United States, Italy and Spain.

Original processing notes: From reference gene primer amplification, estimates of nucleated cell counts were derived. Generated by immunoSEQ multiplex PCR, the TCRdb table keeps only in-frame clones and is missing some. V, J and clone size reflect that table, while D and trimming were determined from the DNA. The sample includes around 430,000 clones, around nine tenths of them seen just once. The receptor comes from a woman in her forties or fifties who had recovered from COVID-19. Sequenced material: PBMCs or T cells enriched from blood (not recorded which).

Written as DNA, the CDR3 is TGTGCCAGCAGCCAAGATTCTTTCCGAATAGCGGGGGGGCGTGTTAAAAGCACAGATACGCAGTATTTT. This encodes CASSQDSFRIAGGRVKSTDTQYF. The chain recombines TRBV3-1 (or the pseudogene TRBV3-2) with TRBJ2-3; 11 positions agree with TRBD2. The CDR3 consists of 23 residues. Germline V gene data show CDR1 as LGHDT and CDR2 as YNNKEL (reference sequence). Unmatched junction bases numbered 20, after V lost 0 bases and J lost 0 bases.